A selection of T cell receptor beta chains follows, all from one sample in a study of blood T cells in healthy people across ages. TCRdb reprocessed the 5' RACE reads via MiXCR and lists one record per CDR3 protein. The sample lists hundreds of thousands of distinct CDR3 sequences; about 43% were seen once. The specimen sequenced was blood. These receptors came from a man older than 75 in good health. The CDR3 runs from the conserved cysteine through the conserved F or W. The D gene is left open where the match is weak. The size entry is marked missing in some rows and otherwise reads once, few, many or a size class.

V,J,size,D,DNA,CDR3
TRBV12-3/TRBV12-4,TRBJ2-7,many,NA,TGTGCCAGCAGTTTGACAGGTGCCTACTACGAGCAGTACTTC,CASSLTGAYYEQYF
TRBV5-1,TRBJ1-4,NA,NA,TGCGCCAGCAGCTTCCGGGCCCCTAATGAAAAACTGTTTTTT,CASSFRAPNEKLFF
TRBV10-2,TRBJ2-7,NA,NA,TGCGCCAGCAGTGTTGAATGGGTGAATGAGCAGTACTTC,CASSVEWVNEQYF
TRBV2,TRBJ2-3,NA,TRBD2,TGTGCCGGCCAGGCTTCAAAGCGGGGGGGCGGGGCAGATACGCAGTATTTT,CAGQASKRGGGADTQYF
TRBV12-3/TRBV12-4,TRBJ2-1,few,NA,TGTGCCAGCGGCCAGGGCTCTTACAATGAGCAGTTCTTC,CASGQGSYNEQFF
TRBV7-8,TRBJ2-4,few,NA,TGTGCCAGCAGCCAGGGCGGTGGCAAAAACATTCAGTACTTC,CASSQGGGKNIQYF
TRBV7-9,TRBJ1-6,NA,NA,TGTGCCAGCAGCTTAGGACAGCGGGCGGGTTCACCCCTCCACTTT,CASSLGQRAGSPLHF
TRBV2,TRBJ2-7,NA,TRBD1,TGTGCCAGCCGAGGACAGGGAGCCTACGAGCAGTACTTC,CASRGQGAYEQYF
TRBV5-1,TRBJ1-4,NA,TRBD1,TGCGCCAGCAGCTCCGGGGACAGGGCGGAAAAACTGTTTTTT,CASSSGDRAEKLFF
TRBV5-1,TRBJ2-1,many,TRBD2,TGCGCCAGCAGCTTTGGCAGGGAGGGTTCTGAGCAGTTCTTC,CASSFGREGSEQFF
TRBV9,TRBJ2-3,few,TRBD1,TGTGCCAGCAGCACCAAACAGGGGCCAGATACGCAGTATTTT,CASSTKQGPDTQYF
TRBV24-1,TRBJ1-2,NA,NA,TGTGCCACCAGTGGTGGGCAGGGAAATAACTATGTCTACACCTTC,CATSGGQGNNYVYTF
TRBV27,TRBJ2-6,NA,TRBD1,TGTGCCAGCAGTCCAAGACAGGGAAGGAACGCTGGGGCCAACGTCCTGACTTTC,CASSPRQGRNAGANVLTF
TRBV18,TRBJ2-5,NA,TRBD2,TGTGCCAGCTCACCACTTGGGGGGGAGCAAGAGACCCAGTACTTC,CASSPLGGEQETQYF
TRBV3-1,TRBJ2-4,NA,TRBD2,TGTGCCAGCAGCCAAGATTTAGCGGGAGCTGGTGAGCAGTACTTC,CASSQDLAGAGEQYF
TRBV7-9,TRBJ1-4,NA,NA,TGTGCCAGCAGCTCTCAGGAGAGGGGGATAACTAATGAAAAACTGTTTTTT,CASSSQERGITNEKLFF
TRBV20-1,TRBJ1-1,NA,NA,TGCAGTGCACACGGCGAGAGACGGAACACTGAAGCTTTCTTT,CSAHGERRNTEAFF
TRBV5-6,TRBJ2-7,NA,TRBD1,TGTGCCAGCAGCTTGAGACAGGGGTACGAGCAGTACTTC,CASSLRQGYEQYF
TRBV3-1,TRBJ1-2,NA,TRBD1,TGTGCCAGCAGCCACCGACAGGGGCATGGCTACACCTTC,CASSHRQGHGYTF
TRBV7-2,TRBJ2-7,NA,TRBD2,TGTGCCACAAAGACTAGCGGGACCCGCGAGCAGTACTTC,CATKTSGTREQYF
TRBV25-1,TRBJ2-1,NA,NA,TGTGCCAGCAGTGTGGTTAAGGGGAAGAATGAGCAGTTCTTC,CASSVVKGKNEQFF
TRBV20-1,TRBJ1-1,NA,NA,TGCAGTGCTAGGGTTGGACCCACGAACACTGAAGCTTTCTTT,CSARVGPTNTEAFF
TRBV12-3/TRBV12-4,TRBJ1-2,NA,NA,TGTGCCAGCAGTTTGGCCAGGGATGGAGATGGCTACACCTTC,CASSLARDGDGYTF
TRBV29-1,TRBJ2-5,many,NA,TGCAGCGTTGAATATTACAGGGAGCAGTACTTC,CSVEYYREQYF
TRBV3-1,TRBJ2-1,NA,TRBD2,TGTGCCAGCAGCCAAGATCAGAAGCGGGGGGTCTCCTACAATGAGCAGTTCTTC,CASSQDQKRGVSYNEQFF
TRBV6-2/TRBV6-3,TRBJ2-1,few,TRBD1,TGTGCCAGCAGTTACTCCTACAGGGACAGTGAGCAGTTCTTC,CASSYSYRDSEQFF
TRBV20-1,TRBJ1-1,NA,NA,TGCAGTGCTAGACGCGGTGGGGGGGACACTGAAGCTTTCTTT,CSARRGGGDTEAFF
TRBV7-2,TRBJ2-3,NA,TRBD2,TGTGCCAGCAGCTTAAAACTAGCGGGACAGGCAGATACGCAGTATTTT,CASSLKLAGQADTQYF
TRBV11-2,TRBJ2-1,NA,NA,TGTGCCAGCAGCTCTCTGACTAGTCGGACCTACAATGAGCAGTTCTTC,CASSSLTSRTYNEQFF
TRBV15,TRBJ2-3,few,TRBD2,TGTGCCACCAGCCCCCGACTAGCGGGGGGGCCCCCAGTTGAGGATACGCAGTATTTT,CATSPRLAGGPPVEDTQYF
TRBV6-2/TRBV6-3,TRBJ1-2,NA,NA,TGTGCCAGCAGTTCCCTCCGGGACACAGGGAACTATGGCTACACCTTC,CASSSLRDTGNYGYTF
TRBV29-1,TRBJ2-7,many,TRBD1,TGCAGCGTTCGGGACAGGGCCTACGAGCAGTACTTC,CSVRDRAYEQYF
TRBV7-9,TRBJ2-5,NA,NA,TGTGCCAGCAGCTTTGAAGGGACACGGAGCCCGGGGACCCAGTACTTC,CASSFEGTRSPGTQYF
TRBV4-3,TRBJ2-7,NA,TRBD2,TGCGTCAGCAGACCCGGGACTAGCTCTGACGAGCAGTACTTC,CVSRPGTSSDEQYF
TRBV4-3,TRBJ2-3,NA,NA,TGCGCCAGCAGCCAAGATCTACCCTGGGACACTAGCACAGATACGCAGTATTTT,CASSQDLPWDTSTDTQYF
TRBV6-5,TRBJ2-1,many,TRBD2,TGTGCCAGCAGTTATCTAGCGGGGAGGTACAATGAGCAGTTCTTC,CASSYLAGRYNEQFF
TRBV30,TRBJ2-3,NA,TRBD2,TGTGCCTGGAGTGTGGGGCTAGCGGGAACAGATACGCAGTATTTT,CAWSVGLAGTDTQYF
TRBV27,TRBJ2-1,many,TRBD2,TGTGCCAGCAGTTCCGGGACTAGCGGGAGGAATGAGCAGTTCTTC,CASSSGTSGRNEQFF
TRBV6-6,TRBJ2-2,NA,TRBD1,TGTGCCAGCAGCCTTCAGGCGGGGACAGGGAACACCGGGGAGCTGTTTTTT,CASSLQAGTGNTGELFF
TRBV14,TRBJ2-1,many,TRBD2,TGTGCCACCGCAGCGGGAGGCTCCTACAATGAGCAGTTCTTC,CATAAGGSYNEQFF
TRBV10-3,TRBJ2-7,few,NA,TGTGCCATCGGTGGTAGATCCTACGAGCAGTACTTC,CAIGGRSYEQYF
TRBV12-3/TRBV12-4,TRBJ2-2,NA,TRBD1,TGTGCCAGCAGTTTAGCGGGACAGCAGACCCTAAACACCGGGGAGCTGTTTTTT,CASSLAGQQTLNTGELFF
TRBV10-1,TRBJ2-3,few,TRBD2,TGCGCCAGCAGGGCGGGAGAGGTGTCAGATACGCAGTATTTT,CASRAGEVSDTQYF
TRBV27,TRBJ1-5,many,NA,TGTGCCAGCAGTTCCGCAGGGTCCCCAAATCAGCCCCAGCATTTT,CASSSAGSPNQPQHF
TRBV4-1,TRBJ1-2,few,TRBD1,TGCGCCAGCAGCCTTAGGAGGGACAGGGGGCCCGACTATGGCTACACCTTC,CASSLRRDRGPDYGYTF
TRBV10-3,TRBJ2-5,NA,NA,TGTGCCATCAGTGAGTCGCAGCGTAAGGGCGTTGAGACCCAGTACTTC,CAISESQRKGVETQYF
TRBV4-3,TRBJ1-5,NA,NA,TGCGCCAGCGGCCAAGAGTCTGATCAGCCCCAGCATTTT,CASGQESDQPQHF
TRBV20-1,TRBJ1-5,few,NA,TGCAGTGCTAGCACAACGAATCAGCCCCAGCATTTT,CSASTTNQPQHF
TRBV5-1,TRBJ1-6,few,NA,TGCGCCAGCAGCTTGGGGGGGACGGAAAATTCACCCCTCCACTTT,CASSLGGTENSPLHF
TRBV2,TRBJ2-7,few,TRBD2,TGTGCCAGCAGCCTAGCGGGATCTCTCTACGAGCAGTACTTC,CASSLAGSLYEQYF
TRBV27,TRBJ2-3,NA,TRBD2,TGTGCCAGCAGTTTATTTATAACTAGCGGGAGGAAAAGCACAGATACGCAGTATTTT,CASSLFITSGRKSTDTQYF
TRBV11-2,TRBJ1-2,few,NA,TGTGCCAGCAGCCGAGTCTGGGGTCGAGGCTATGGCTACACCTTC,CASSRVWGRGYGYTF
TRBV2,TRBJ1-1,NA,NA,TGTGCCAGCGGAACAAACAGGGATCTCATAATTAACACTGAAGCTTTCTTT,CASGTNRDLIINTEAFF